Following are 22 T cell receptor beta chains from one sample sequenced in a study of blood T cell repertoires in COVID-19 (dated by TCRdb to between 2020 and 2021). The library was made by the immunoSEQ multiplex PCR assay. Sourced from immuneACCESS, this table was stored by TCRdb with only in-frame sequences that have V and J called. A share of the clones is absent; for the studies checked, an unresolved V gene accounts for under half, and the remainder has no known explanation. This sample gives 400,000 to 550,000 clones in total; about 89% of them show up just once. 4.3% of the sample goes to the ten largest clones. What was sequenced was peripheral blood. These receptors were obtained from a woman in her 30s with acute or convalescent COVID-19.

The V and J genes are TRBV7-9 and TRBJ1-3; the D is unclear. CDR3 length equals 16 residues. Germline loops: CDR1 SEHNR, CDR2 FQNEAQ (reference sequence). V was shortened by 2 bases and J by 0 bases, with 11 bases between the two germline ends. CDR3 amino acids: CASSLYVLSSGNTIYF. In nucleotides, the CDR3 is TGTGCCAGCAGCTTATATGTACTAAGCTCTGGAAACACCATATATTTT.

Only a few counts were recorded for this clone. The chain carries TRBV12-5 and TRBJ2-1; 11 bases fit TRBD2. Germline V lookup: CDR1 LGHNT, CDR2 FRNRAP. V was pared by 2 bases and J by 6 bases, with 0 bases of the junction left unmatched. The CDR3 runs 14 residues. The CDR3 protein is CASGLTSGGNEQFF. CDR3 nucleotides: TGTGCTAGTGGTTTGACTAGCGGGGGCAATGAGCAGTTCTTC. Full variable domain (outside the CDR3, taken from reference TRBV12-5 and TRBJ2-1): DARVTQTPRHKVTEMGQEVTMRCQPILGHNTVFWYRQTMMQGLELLAYFRNRAPLDDSGMPKDRFSAEMPDATLATLKIQPSEPRDSAVYFCASGLTSGGNEQFFGPGTRLTVL.

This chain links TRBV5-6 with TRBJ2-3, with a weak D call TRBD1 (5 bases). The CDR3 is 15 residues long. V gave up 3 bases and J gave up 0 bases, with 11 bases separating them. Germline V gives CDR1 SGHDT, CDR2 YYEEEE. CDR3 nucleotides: TGTGCCAGCAGCTGGCCTGGGGCAAGCACAGATACGCAGTATTTT. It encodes CASSWPGASTDTQYF.

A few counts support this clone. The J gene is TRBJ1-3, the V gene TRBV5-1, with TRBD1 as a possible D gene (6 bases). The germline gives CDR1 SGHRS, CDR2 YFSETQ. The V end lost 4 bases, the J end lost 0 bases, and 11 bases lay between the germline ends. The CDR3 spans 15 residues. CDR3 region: CASSRTATSGNTIYF. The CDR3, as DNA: TGCGCCAGCAGCAGGACAGCAACCTCTGGAAACACCATATATTTT.

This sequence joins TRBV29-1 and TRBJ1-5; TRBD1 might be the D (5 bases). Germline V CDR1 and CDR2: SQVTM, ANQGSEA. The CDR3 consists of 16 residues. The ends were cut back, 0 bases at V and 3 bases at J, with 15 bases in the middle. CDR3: CSVEEVGGVDNQPQHF. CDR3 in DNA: TGCAGCGTTGAAGAAGTTGGGGGGGTGGACAATCAGCCCCAGCATTTT.

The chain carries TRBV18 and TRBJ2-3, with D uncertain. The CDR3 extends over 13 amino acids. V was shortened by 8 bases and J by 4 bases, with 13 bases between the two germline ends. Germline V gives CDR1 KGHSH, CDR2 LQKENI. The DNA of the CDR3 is TGTGCCAGCGCTGAACTTTTAGCAGATACGCAGTATTTT. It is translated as CASAELLADTQYF.

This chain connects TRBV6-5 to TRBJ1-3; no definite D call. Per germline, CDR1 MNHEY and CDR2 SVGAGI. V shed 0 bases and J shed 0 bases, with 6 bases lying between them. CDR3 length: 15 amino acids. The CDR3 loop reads CASSYSGSSGNTIYF. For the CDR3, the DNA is TGTGCCAGCAGTTACTCGGGCAGCTCTGGAAACACCATATATTTT.

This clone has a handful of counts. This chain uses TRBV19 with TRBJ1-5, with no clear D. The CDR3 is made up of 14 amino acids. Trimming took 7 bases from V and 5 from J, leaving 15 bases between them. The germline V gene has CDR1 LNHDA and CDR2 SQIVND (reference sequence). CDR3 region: CASNQFIVDQPQHF. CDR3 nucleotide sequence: TGTGCCAGTAATCAATTCATAGTCGATCAGCCCCAGCATTTT.

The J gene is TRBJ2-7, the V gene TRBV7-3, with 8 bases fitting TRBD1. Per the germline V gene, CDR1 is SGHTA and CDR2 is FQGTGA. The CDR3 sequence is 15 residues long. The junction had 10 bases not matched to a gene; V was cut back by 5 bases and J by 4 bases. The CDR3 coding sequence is TGTGCCAGCAGCCCCCCCCCGGACAGGGTTTACGAGCAGTACTTC. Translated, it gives CASSPPPDRVYEQYF. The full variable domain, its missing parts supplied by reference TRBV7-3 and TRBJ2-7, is GAGVSQTPSNKVTEKGKYVELRCDPISGHTALYWYRQSLGQGPEFLIYFQGTGAADDSGLPNDRFFAVRPEGSVSTLKIQRTERGDSAVYLCASSPPPDRVYEQYFGPGTRLTVT.

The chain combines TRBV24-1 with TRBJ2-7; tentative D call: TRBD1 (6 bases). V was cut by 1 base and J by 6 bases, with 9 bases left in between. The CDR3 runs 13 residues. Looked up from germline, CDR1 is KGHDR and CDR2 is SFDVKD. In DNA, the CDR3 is TGTGCCACCAGTGATTTACAGGGTACCGAGCAGTACTTC. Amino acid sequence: CATSDLQGTEQYF.

The CDR3: CASSKTGANVWPQHF. CDR3 in DNA: TGTGCCAGCAGCAAGACAGGCGCTAATGTGTGGCCCCAGCATTTT. The chain links TRBV5-8 to TRBJ1-5; tentative D call: TRBD1 (6 bases). The germline CDR1 and CDR2 sequences are SGHTS and YDEGEE. Between the trimmed V and J ends, which lost 4 bases and 9 bases, there was a span of 20 bases. This CDR3 spans 15 amino acids. Combining the CDR3 with reference TRBV5-8 and TRBJ1-5 gives the whole variable domain EAGVTQSPTHLIKTRGQQATLRCSPISGHTSVYWYQQALGLGLQFLLWYDEGEERNRGNFPPRFSGRQFPNYSSELNVNALELEDSALYLCASSKTGANVWPQHFGDGTRLSIL.

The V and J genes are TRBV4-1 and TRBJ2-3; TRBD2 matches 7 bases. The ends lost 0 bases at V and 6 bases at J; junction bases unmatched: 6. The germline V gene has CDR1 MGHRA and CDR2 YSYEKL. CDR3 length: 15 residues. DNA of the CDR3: TGCGCCAGCAGCCAAGAGTTAGCGGGTCAGGATACGCAGTATTTT. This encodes CASSQELAGQDTQYF.

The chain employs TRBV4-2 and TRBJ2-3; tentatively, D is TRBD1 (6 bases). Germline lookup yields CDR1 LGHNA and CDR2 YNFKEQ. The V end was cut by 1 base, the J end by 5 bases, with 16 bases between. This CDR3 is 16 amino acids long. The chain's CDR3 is CASSQVVTQQGDTQYF. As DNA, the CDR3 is TGTGCCAGCAGCCAAGTTGTCACTCAACAGGGAGATACGCAGTATTTT.

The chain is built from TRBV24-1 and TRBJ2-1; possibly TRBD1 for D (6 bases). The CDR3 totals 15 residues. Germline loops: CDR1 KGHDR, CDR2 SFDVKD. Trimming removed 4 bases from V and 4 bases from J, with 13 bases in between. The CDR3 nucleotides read TGTGCCACCAGTGACACCGGGACAACTTACAATGAGCAGTTCTTC. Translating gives CATSDTGTTYNEQFF.

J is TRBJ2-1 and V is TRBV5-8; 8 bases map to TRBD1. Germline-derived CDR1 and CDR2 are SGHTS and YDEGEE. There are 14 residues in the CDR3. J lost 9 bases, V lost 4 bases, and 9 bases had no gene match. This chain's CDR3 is CASSRQGSSSEQFF. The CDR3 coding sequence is TGTGCCAGCAGCCGACAGGGGAGTAGCAGTGAGCAGTTCTTC.

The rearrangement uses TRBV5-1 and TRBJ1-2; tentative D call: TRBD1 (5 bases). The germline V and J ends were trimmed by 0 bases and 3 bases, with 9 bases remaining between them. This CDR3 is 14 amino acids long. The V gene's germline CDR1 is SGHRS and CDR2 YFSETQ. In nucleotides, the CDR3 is TGCGCCAGCAGCTTGGTCTCGGGGGACTATGGCTACACCTTC. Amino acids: CASSLVSGDYGYTF.

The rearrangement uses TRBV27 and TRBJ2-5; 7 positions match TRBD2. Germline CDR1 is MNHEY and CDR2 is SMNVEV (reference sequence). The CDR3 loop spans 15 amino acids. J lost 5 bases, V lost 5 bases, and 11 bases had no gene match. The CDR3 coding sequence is TGTGCCAGCAGTATCCGGGGGGAGACGGGGGAGACCCAGTACTTC. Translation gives CASSIRGETGETQYF.

The CDR3 is CASRLTGQGTDTQYF. The CDR3, as DNA: TGTGCCAGTAGACTAACGGGACAGGGGACAGATACGCAGTATTTT. The chain carries TRBV19 and TRBJ2-3; 10 nucleotides match TRBD1. This CDR3 spans 15 amino acids. Germline CDR1 is LNHDA and CDR2 is SQIVND (reference sequence). V shed 6 bases, J shed 3 bases, and the junction held 6 bases outside the gene matches.

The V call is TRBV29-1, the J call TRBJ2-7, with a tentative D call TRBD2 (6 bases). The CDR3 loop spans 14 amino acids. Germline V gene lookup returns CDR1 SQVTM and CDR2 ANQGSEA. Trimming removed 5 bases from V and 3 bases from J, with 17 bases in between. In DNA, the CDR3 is TGCAGCGTTTGTCTCGGGGGAGGTGTCTACGAGCAGTACTTC. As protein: CSVCLGGGVYEQYF.

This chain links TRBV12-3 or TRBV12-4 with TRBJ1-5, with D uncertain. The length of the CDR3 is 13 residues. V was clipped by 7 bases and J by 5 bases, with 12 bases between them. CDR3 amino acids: CASNRETDQPQHF. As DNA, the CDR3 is TGTGCCAGCAACCGGGAAACCGATCAGCCCCAGCATTTT.

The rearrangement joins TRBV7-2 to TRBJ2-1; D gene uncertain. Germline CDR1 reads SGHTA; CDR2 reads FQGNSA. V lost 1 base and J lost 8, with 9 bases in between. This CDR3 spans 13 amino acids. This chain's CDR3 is CASSLGLIDEQFF. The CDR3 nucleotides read TGTGCCAGCAGCTTAGGTCTAATTGATGAGCAGTTCTTC.

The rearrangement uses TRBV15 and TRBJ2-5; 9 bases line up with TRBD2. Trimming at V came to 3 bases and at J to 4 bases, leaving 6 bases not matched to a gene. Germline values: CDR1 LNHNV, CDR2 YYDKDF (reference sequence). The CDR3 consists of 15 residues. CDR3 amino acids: CATSSPSGVGETQYF. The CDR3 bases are TGTGCCACCAGCAGTCCTAGCGGGGTGGGAGAGACCCAGTACTTC. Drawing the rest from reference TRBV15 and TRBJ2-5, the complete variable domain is DAMVIQNPRYQVTQFGKPVTLSCSQTLNHNVMYWYQQKSSQAPKLLFHYYDKDFNNEADTPDNFQSRRPNTSFCFLDIRSPGLGDTAMYLCATSSPSGVGETQYFGPGTRLLVL.